A selection of T cell receptor beta chains follows, all from one sample in a study of blood T cell repertoires in COVID-19. Only in-frame clones appear in the TCRdb table, and some are missing; sequencing was by immunoSEQ multiplex PCR. The table records 390,000 or so clones, roughly 90% of them present only once. Sequencing was done on a sample of peripheral blood. The receptors derive from a woman aged 30 to 39 with COVID-19, enrolled during active disease. Both conserved end residues are part of each CDR3. D genes are given only for firm matches. Clone sizes are given selectively: once, few, many, or a class where the clone is expanded.

CDR3,DNA,length,J,V,size,D
CASSLVWTGVEGYTF,TGTGCCAGCAGCTTAGTGTGGACAGGGGTTGAGGGCTACACCTTC,15,TRBJ1-2,TRBV7-2,.,TRBD1
CASSLGAGGKDTEAFF,TGCGCCAGCTCCCTGGGAGCAGGGGGGAAAGACACTGAAGCTTTCTTT,16,TRBJ1-1,TRBV10-1,.,TRBD1
CASSPGQVSYEQYF,TGTGCCAGCAGTCCCGGACAGGTCTCCTACGAGCAGTACTTC,14,TRBJ2-7,TRBV6-5,.,TRBD1
CASSRGRVDTGELFF,TGTGCCAGCAGTCGCGGGAGGGTGGACACCGGGGAGCTGTTTTTT,15,TRBJ2-2,TRBV11-3,few,TRBD2
CASYRGPSYNEQFF,TGTGCCAGCTACAGGGGCCCCTCCTACAATGAGCAGTTCTTC,14,TRBJ2-1,TRBV6-5,.,TRBD1
CASSSGQGGNTEAFF,TGCGCCAGCAGTTCGGGACAGGGGGGTAATACTGAAGCTTTCTTT,15,TRBJ1-1,TRBV5-1,.,TRBD1
CASSYSTYLQETQYF,TGTGCCAGCAGTTACTCGACATACCTCCAAGAGACCCAGTACTTC,15,TRBJ2-5,TRBV6-7,.,.
CASSPRDNLYSYNEQFF,TGTGCCAGCAGCCCCCGGGACAACCTATACAGTTACAATGAGCAGTTCTTC,17,TRBJ2-1,TRBV5-5,.,.
CASSFRPSGPLKRTYNSPLHF,TGTGCCAGCAGCTTTAGGCCAAGCGGACCCCTAAAGCGGACCTATAATTCACCCCTCCACTTT,21,TRBJ1-6,TRBV7-6,.,.
CASSIGGRNDIQYF,TGTGCCAGTAGTATAGGGGGGAGGAATGACATTCAGTACTTC,14,TRBJ2-4,TRBV19,.,.
CASSASGARPYNEQFF,TGTGCCAGTAGTGCTAGCGGGGCCCGACCCTACAATGAGCAGTTCTTC,16,TRBJ2-1,TRBV19,.,TRBD2
CASRAGTVVSRGSGELFF,TGCGCCAGCCGCGCCGGGACAGTGGTCAGTCGAGGGTCCGGGGAGCTGTTTTTT,18,TRBJ2-2,TRBV5-1,.,TRBD1
CASSGSGQGVWQNTEAFF,TGTGCCAGCAGTGGATCCGGACAGGGTGTTTGGCAGAACACTGAAGCTTTCTTT,18,TRBJ1-1,TRBV6-6,few,TRBD1
CASSPADRPQETQYF,TGTGCCAGCAGCCCGGCTGACAGACCCCAAGAGACCCAGTACTTC,15,TRBJ2-5,TRBV7-9,once,.
CASSSPGADHYGYTF,TGTGCCAGCAGCTCCCCGGGTGCAGATCACTATGGCTACACCTTC,15,TRBJ1-2,TRBV7-2,.,.
CATSDPGQVQETQYF,TGTGCCACCAGTGACCCCGGACAGGTCCAAGAGACCCAGTACTTC,15,TRBJ2-5,TRBV24-1,.,TRBD1
CASSKLLATGTTYEQYF,TGTGCCAGCAGCAAGCTACTGGCCACAGGGACGACCTACGAGCAGTACTTC,17,TRBJ2-7,TRBV21-1,.,.
CASSQDRPGAAIGEKLFF,TGCGCCAGCAGCCAAGATCGGCCAGGGGCCGCGATTGGCGAAAAACTGTTTTTT,18,TRBJ1-4,TRBV4-3,once,.
CASSYRRGLYEQYF,TGTGCCAGCAGTTACAGGCGGGGACTCTACGAGCAGTACTTC,14,TRBJ2-7,TRBV6-2/TRBV6-3,.,.
CASSPAWGHTEAFF,TGTGCCAGCTCACCCGCCTGGGGGCACACTGAAGCTTTCTTT,14,TRBJ1-1,TRBV18,once,.
CASSYAGVGGYTF,TGTGCCAGCAGTTACGCCGGGGTGGGTGGCTACACCTTC,13,TRBJ1-2,TRBV6-5,.,.